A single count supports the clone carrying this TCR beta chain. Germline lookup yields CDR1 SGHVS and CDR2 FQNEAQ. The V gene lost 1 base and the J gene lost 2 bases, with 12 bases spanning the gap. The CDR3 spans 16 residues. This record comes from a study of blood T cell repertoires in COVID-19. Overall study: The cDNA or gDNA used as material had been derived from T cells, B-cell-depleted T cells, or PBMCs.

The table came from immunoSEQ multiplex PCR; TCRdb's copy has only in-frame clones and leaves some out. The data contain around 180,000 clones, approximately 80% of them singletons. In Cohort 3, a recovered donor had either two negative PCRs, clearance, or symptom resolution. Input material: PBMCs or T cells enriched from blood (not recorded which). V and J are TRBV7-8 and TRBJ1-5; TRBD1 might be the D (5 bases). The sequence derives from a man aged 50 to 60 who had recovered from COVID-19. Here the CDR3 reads CASSLVGGVGNQPQHF. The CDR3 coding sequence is TGTGCCAGCAGCTTAGTGGGAGGGGTAGGCAATCAGCCCCAGCATTTT.